A single T cell receptor beta chain is shown here with its context. Its target is not known. Time point here: technical triplicate 2. The sample comes from a study of neurological immune-mediated disorders. Overall study findings and caveats: CDR3 amino acid sequences of expanded clones were not shared across subjects, a result suggesting private repertoires in all groups. HTLV-1-associated myelopathy had the most TCR clonal expansion, and multiple sclerosis had the least, less than healthy controls.

Synthesis of cDNA was carried out by template-switch 5'RACE. The reaction used 10-nucleotide random UMIs. Every sequencing run produced over 170 million TCR-beta sequences that came from 15-18 subjects. MiXCR, applied by TCRdb to the 5' RACE reads, yields one record per CDR3 protein. The profile shows tens of thousands of distinct CDR3 sequences, approximately 25% of them singletons. Germline V gene sequence: CDR1 SGHRS, CDR2 YFSETQ. V was cut by 0 bases and J by 7 bases, with 14 bases left in between. The CDR3 length is 14 residues. The specimen was PBMCs. The chain has TRBV5-1 and TRBJ2-7; the D gene is possibly TRBD2 (5 bases). The TCR sequence derives from a man aged 60 to 69 with HTLV-1-associated myelopathy (HAM/TSP). The CDR3 protein is CASSLEADSREQYF. CDR3 nucleotides: TGCGCCAGCAGCTTGGAGGCGGACTCGAGGGAGCAGTACTTC.